This entry lists 7 T cell receptor beta chains sequenced from one sample in a study of blood T cell repertoires in COVID-19. Using immunoSEQ multiplex PCR, the repertoire was profiled, and TCRdb retains in-frame clones only, with some absent. This sample has fewer than 350,000 clones; 80% to 90% occur once, and the top ten carry roughly 4%. The sample comprised PBMCs or T cells enriched from blood (not recorded which). These receptors were collected from a woman in her thirties or forties with acute COVID-19.

V and J are TRBV4-2 and TRBJ2-1, with TRBD1 matching 8 bases. Germline CDR1 is LGHNA and CDR2 is YNFKEQ. Germline trimming cut 4 bases from V and 7 bases from J; bases unmatched to any gene: 6. The CDR3 is 14 amino acids. CDR3 bases: TGTGCCAGCAGCCCGAGGACAGGGTGGAATGAGCAGTTCTTC. It specifies CASSPRTGWNEQFF.

This chain joins TRBV7-9 and TRBJ2-5; 7 bases are a match to TRBD1. Germline V gene data show CDR1 as SEHNR and CDR2 as FQNEAQ (reference sequence). V lost 5 bases and J lost 2; bases outside the gene matches: 5. The CDR3 length is 14 residues. CDR3 DNA: TGTGCCAGCAGCCCGCGGACAGGACAAGAGACCCAGTACTTC. As protein: CASSPRTGQETQYF.

This chain uses TRBV3-1 (or the pseudogene TRBV3-2) with TRBJ2-5; 7 positions agree with TRBD1. CDR3 length equals 13 residues. The junction had 8 bases not matched to a gene; V was cut back by 6 bases and J by 7 bases. CDR1 and CDR2 from the germline V gene are LGHDT and YNNKEL (reference sequence). The CDR3 nucleotides are TGTGCCAGCAGTCGACAGGGATCGGGGACCCAGTACTTC. This codes for CASSRQGSGTQYF.

A single count supports this clone. CDR3 loop: CASRTGLDQPQHF. CDR3 DNA: TGTGCCAGCAGGACAGGGTTGGATCAGCCCCAGCATTTT. V and J are TRBV6-5 and TRBJ1-5, with 7 bases fitting TRBD1. CDR3 size: 13 residues. V shed 6 bases, J shed 5 bases, and the junction held 4 bases outside the gene matches. The germline CDR1 and CDR2 sequences are MNHEY and SVGAGI.

The CDR3 DNA follows: TGTGCCAGCAGCCTACACGCAGGGGCGAACACTGAAGCTTTCTTT. Translated: CASSLHAGANTEAFF. This rearrangement joins TRBV7-8 to TRBJ1-1; tentative D call: TRBD1 (6 bases). Between the trimmed V and J ends, which lost 5 bases and 1 base, there was a span of 14 bases. The CDR3 length is 15 residues. The germline gives CDR1 SGHVS, CDR2 FQNEAQ.

The chain links TRBV14 to TRBJ2-7; maybe TRBD2 (6 bases). The germline V gene has CDR1 SGHDN and CDR2 FVKESK. Trimming left V 0 bases short and J 2 bases short, with 11 bases between. CDR3 length: 15 amino acids. The DNA of the CDR3 is TGTGCCAGCAGCCAAGAAGCGGGCGCAACCTACGAGCAGTACTTC. Protein sequence: CASSQEAGATYEQYF.

The gene calls are TRBV3-1 (or the pseudogene TRBV3-2) and TRBJ1-2; D remains unclear. V shed 1 base and J shed 4 bases, with 7 bases lying between them. The CDR3 totals 13 residues. Germline CDR1 and CDR2: LGHDT and YNNKEL (reference sequence). CDR3 nucleotides: TGTGCCAGCAGCCAAGGGGCAGTCTATGGCTACACCTTC. It specifies CASSQGAVYGYTF.